A single sample is the source of the 27 T cell receptor beta chains below, sequenced in a study of cytomegalovirus exposure and HLA in healthy donors. PCR involved 60 Vbeta and 13 Jbeta primers. Sequencing used immunoSEQ multiplex PCR; TCRdb keeps in-frame clones, though not all of them. Its listing shows around 150,000 clones. Input material: PBMCs. The receptors originated from a woman in her fifties or sixties in good health and CMV-seronegative.

The chain employs TRBV11-2 and TRBJ2-2; 8 bases align to TRBD1. Unmatched junction bases numbered 5, after V lost 5 bases and J lost 0 bases. Germline assignment: CDR1 SGHAT and CDR2 FQNNGV. The CDR3 has 16 residues. The CDR3, as DNA: TGTGCCAGCAGCACTTTGGACAGGGCGAACACCGGGGAGCTGTTTTTT. Residues: CASSTLDRANTGELFF.

J is TRBJ1-2 and V is TRBV7-2; TRBD1 might be the D (6 bases). V was shortened by 1 base and J by 3 bases, with 9 bases between the two germline ends. Germline V gives CDR1 SGHTA, CDR2 FQGNSA. This CDR3 comprises 14 residues. This CDR3 is CASSLDREYYGYTF. CDR3 coding DNA: TGTGCCAGCAGCTTAGACAGGGAATACTATGGCTACACCTTC.

The chain is built from TRBV30 and TRBJ2-5, with 7 positions matching TRBD2. This CDR3 contains 15 residues. Germline-derived CDR1 and CDR2 are GTSNPN and SVGIG (reference sequence). The junction had 11 bases not matched to a gene; V was cut back by 2 bases and J by 5 bases. For the CDR3, the DNA is TGTGCCTGGAGTAGATGGGCGGGAGCGTCGGAGACCCAGTACTTC. It codes for CAWSRWAGASETQYF. Variable domain in full (rest from reference TRBV30 and TRBJ2-5): SQTIHQWPATLVQPVGSPLSLECTVEGTSNPNLYWYRQAAGRGLQLLFYSVGIGQISSEVPQNLSASRPQDRQFILSSKKLLLSDSGFYLCAWSRWAGASETQYFGPGTRLLVL.

This chain connects TRBV27 to TRBJ2-7; maybe TRBD2 (6 bases). Germline V gives CDR1 MNHEY, CDR2 SMNVEV (reference sequence). V was clipped by 4 bases and J by 3 bases, with 13 bases between them. This CDR3 spans 14 amino acids. CDR3: CASSWRGNRYEQYF. In DNA, the CDR3 is TGTGCCAGCAGTTGGCGGGGAAACCGCTACGAGCAGTACTTC.

This rearrangement joins TRBV18 to TRBJ2-7, with 7 nucleotides matching TRBD1. This CDR3 has 13 residues. The J segment lost 6 bases and the V segment lost 6 bases, leaving 8 bases of the junction unmatched. Germline V lookup: CDR1 KGHSH, CDR2 LQKENI. The CDR3 nucleotides read TGTGCCAGCTCCCCGGACAGGTTGGGCGAGCAGTACTTC. This sequence encodes CASSPDRLGEQYF.

The chain recombines TRBV2 with TRBJ1-5, with D hard to call. V was cut by 4 bases and J by 0 bases, with 7 bases left in between. This CDR3 is built from 14 residues. The germline V gene has CDR1 SNHLY and CDR2 FYNNEI. The CDR3 reads CASSGGNSNQPQHF. CDR3 nucleotide sequence: TGTGCCAGCAGTGGCGGGAATAGCAATCAGCCCCAGCATTTT.

The chain carries TRBV5-1 and TRBJ2-5, with TRBD1 identical over 9 bases. J lost 6 bases, V lost 0 bases, and 3 bases had no gene match. The germline V gene has CDR1 SGHRS and CDR2 YFSETQ. The CDR3 spans 14 residues. CDR3 DNA: TGCGCCAGCAGCTTGGACAGGGGGCAACAGACCCAGTACTTC. Translation gives CASSLDRGQQTQYF.

This rearrangement joins TRBV10-2 to TRBJ1-1, with D perhaps matching TRBD1 (6 bases). Deletions cut 2 bases from V and 0 bases from J, with 10 bases between. The CDR3 is 15 residues long. Germline CDR1 and CDR2: WSHSY and SAAADI. This chain's CDR3 is CASSERGTMNTEAFF. CDR3 nucleotide sequence: TGCGCCAGCAGTGAGAGGGGGACTATGAACACTGAAGCTTTCTTT.

A note on this clone: As the CDR3 is not closed by the conserved phenylalanine or tryptophan, this likely results from a read error. This sequence joins TRBV7-2 and TRBJ2-7; 7 nucleotides agree with TRBD2. CDR3 length: 15 amino acids. Germline V CDR1 and CDR2: SGHTA, FQGNSA. V lost 1 base and J lost 2; bases outside the gene matches: 5. CDR3 in amino acids: CASSLEGLPTYEQYS. DNA of the CDR3: TGTGCCAGCAGCTTAGAGGGACTACCTACCTACGAGCAGTACTCC.

The CDR3, as DNA: TGCAGTGCCATTAGGGGCTACGAGCAGTACTTC. This sequence encodes CSAIRGYEQYF. The chain has TRBV20-1 and TRBJ2-7; perhaps TRBD1 as D (5 bases). V was pared by 6 bases and J by 3 bases, with 9 bases between. Germline CDR1 reads DFQATT; CDR2 reads SNEGSKA (reference sequence). CDR3 length: 11 amino acids.

This rearrangement joins TRBV5-5 to TRBJ2-7; unclear D gene. Germline-derived CDR1 and CDR2 are SGHKS and YYEKEE (reference sequence). This CDR3 has 15 residues. The germline V and J ends were trimmed by 4 bases and 1 base, with 15 bases remaining between them. The CDR3 nucleotides are TGTGCCAGCAGCGCCCCTGGCAAATTATCCTACGAGCAGTACTTC. It yields the protein CASSAPGKLSYEQYF.

This chain connects TRBV10-1 to TRBJ2-3; TRBD2 matches 12 bases. The V and J ends lost 5 bases and 6 bases, in that order; junction bases with no gene match: 9. Germline V gene lookup returns CDR1 WNHNN and CDR2 SYGVQD (reference sequence). The CDR3 sequence is 16 residues long. This chain's CDR3 is CASSLPGLAGVDTQYF. The DNA of the CDR3 is TGCGCCAGCAGTCTTCCGGGACTAGCGGGCGTGGATACGCAGTATTTT.

This sequence joins TRBV15 and TRBJ1-1, with D maybe TRBD1 (5 bases). V was cut by 3 bases and J by 0 bases, with 11 bases left in between. Per the germline V gene, CDR1 is LNHNV and CDR2 is YYDKDF (reference sequence). The CDR3 loop spans 15 amino acids. The DNA of the CDR3 is TGTGCCACCAGCAGGGCAGGGTCCTTGAACACTGAAGCTTTCTTT. Its protein product is CATSRAGSLNTEAFF. The entire variable domain, with the rest obtained from reference TRBV15 and TRBJ1-1, is as follows: DAMVIQNPRYQVTQFGKPVTLSCSQTLNHNVMYWYQQKSSQAPKLLFHYYDKDFNNEADTPDNFQSRRPNTSFCFLDIRSPGLGDTAMYLCATSRAGSLNTEAFFGQGTRLTVV.

The rearrangement uses TRBV5-4 and TRBJ2-2, with TRBD2 matching 7 bases. Looked up from germline, CDR1 is SGHNT and CDR2 is YYREEE (reference sequence). The CDR3 spans 16 residues. The ends lost 4 bases at V and 2 bases at J; junction bases unmatched: 8. This CDR3 reads CASSPASGVNTGELFF. The CDR3, as DNA: TGTGCCAGCAGCCCGGCTAGCGGAGTAAACACCGGGGAGCTGTTTTTT.

This rearrangement joins TRBV7-2 to TRBJ2-7; 13 bases are a match to TRBD2. Germline lookup yields CDR1 SGHTA and CDR2 FQGNSA. The CDR3 is 16 amino acids. The V segment lost 5 bases and the J segment 7 bases; nucleotides outside the gene matches: 11. In DNA, the CDR3 is TGTGCCAGCAGCCTTGGGACTAGCGGGAAAGGAAGGGAGCAGTACTTC. Its protein product is CASSLGTSGKGREQYF.

J is TRBJ1-1 and V is TRBV6-6, with D perhaps matching TRBD1 (5 bases). The V gene's germline CDR1 is MNHNY and CDR2 SVGAGI (reference sequence). CDR3 length: 14 amino acids. Trimming pared 6 bases from V and 1 base from J, leaving 12 bases between. The CDR3 loop reads CASRRDSWNTEAFF. The DNA for the CDR3 is TGTGCCAGCAGGAGAGACAGTTGGAACACTGAAGCTTTCTTT.

The V gene is TRBV5-1, the J gene TRBJ1-1; D is undetermined. The CDR3 extends over 15 amino acids. Germline V lookup: CDR1 SGHRS, CDR2 YFSETQ. V lost 4 bases and J 4 bases, leaving 17 bases between the germline ends. This CDR3 reads CASSRGRASGTEAFF. The CDR3 nucleotides are TGCGCCAGCAGCCGAGGGAGGGCATCGGGCACTGAAGCTTTCTTT. The full variable domain, with the rest looked up from reference TRBV5-1 and TRBJ1-1, is KAGVTQTPRYLIKTRGQQVTLSCSPISGHRSVSWYQQTPGQGLQFLFEYFSETQRNKGNFPGRFSGRQFSNSRSEMNVSTLELGDSALYLCASSRGRASGTEAFFGQGTRLTVV.

This chain joins TRBV18 and TRBJ2-1; the D is unclear. The CDR3 sequence is 12 residues long. Per germline, CDR1 KGHSH and CDR2 LQKENI. Trimming pared 8 bases from V and 4 bases from J, leaving 9 bases between. The CDR3 DNA sequence: TGTGCCAGCACCGAACTATACAATGAGCAGTTCTTC. As protein: CASTELYNEQFF.

The chain couples TRBV19 to TRBJ1-2; 7 bases fit TRBD1. Germline trimming cut 3 bases from V and 7 bases from J; bases unmatched to any gene: 11. Germline lookup yields CDR1 LNHDA and CDR2 SQIVND (reference sequence). The CDR3 has 15 amino acids. For the CDR3, the DNA is TGTGCCAGTAGTATGGATCCAGGGGGAATCCTTGGCTACACCTTC. It is translated as CASSMDPGGILGYTF.

This chain joins TRBV5-1 and TRBJ1-6, with 8 bases identical to TRBD1. Germline CDR1 reads SGHRS; CDR2 reads YFSETQ. This CDR3 has 16 residues. Trimming removed 2 bases from V and 7 bases from J; junction bases left unmatched: 8. CDR3 sequence (DNA): TGCGCCAGCAGCTTTGGAGGGGACAGGCAAAATTCACCCCTCCACTTT. This encodes CASSFGGDRQNSPLHF.

V and J are TRBV10-3 and TRBJ1-5, with a possible D match to TRBD1 (6 bases). The germline V and J ends were trimmed by 6 bases and 5 bases, with 14 bases remaining between them. Germline values: CDR1 ENHRY, CDR2 SYGVKD. CDR3 length: 14 residues. As DNA, the CDR3 is TGTGCCATCAGAGGTCAGGGGAGGGATCAGCCCCAGCATTTT. Translating gives CAIRGQGRDQPQHF.

The J gene is TRBJ1-1, the V gene TRBV6-1, with TRBD1 as a possible D gene (5 bases). The CDR3 consists of 14 residues. Trimming cost V 5 bases and J 2 bases, with 12 bases left between them. The germline V gene encodes CDR1 MNHNS and CDR2 SASEGT. The DNA of the CDR3 is TGTGCCAGCAGTAACAGTGGGGCCAACACTGAAGCTTTCTTT. It translates to CASSNSGANTEAFF.

This rearrangement joins TRBV7-3 to TRBJ1-1; no clear D. V lost 1 base and J lost 6, with 12 bases in between. The CDR3 sequence is 14 residues long. Germline-derived CDR1 and CDR2 are SGHTA and FQGTGA. CDR3 residues: CASSLRSGSAEAFF. The CDR3 DNA follows: TGTGCCAGCAGCTTAAGATCGGGATCCGCTGAAGCTTTCTTT.

Points on this clone: Its ends do not fully match the called genes, so a read error is possible. The chain combines TRBV7-3 with TRBJ2-1, with 13 positions matching TRBD2. Germline CDR1 SGHTA, CDR2 FQGTGA. This CDR3 contains 15 residues. CDR3 sequence (DNA): TGTGCCAGCAGCGTAACTAGCGGGAGGGATAATGAGCAGTTCTTC. Protein product: CASSVTSGRDNEQFF.

The rearrangement links TRBV5-4 to TRBJ1-2; TRBD1 matches 7 bases. CDR3 length equals 14 residues. The V gene end was trimmed by 2 bases and the J gene end by 4 bases; junction bases not matched to a gene: 5. Germline values: CDR1 SGHNT, CDR2 YYREEE (reference sequence). CDR3: CASSFPRDSYGYTF. As DNA, the CDR3 is TGTGCCAGCAGCTTCCCCCGGGACAGCTATGGCTACACCTTC.

The gene calls are TRBV5-6 and TRBJ1-4, with 11 bases that match TRBD1. The germline V gene has CDR1 SGHDT and CDR2 YYEEEE. CDR3 size: 17 residues. Trimming took 0 bases from V and 7 from J; bases not matched to a gene: 8. CDR3 DNA: TGTGCCAGCAGCTTGGCGCAGGGACAGGGGGTTGTTGAAAAACTGTTTTTT. Amino acid sequence: CASSLAQGQGVVEKLFF.

J is TRBJ1-6 and V is TRBV6-6, with 8 bases matching TRBD1. This CDR3 contains 15 residues. Germline assignment: CDR1 MNHNY and CDR2 SVGAGI (reference sequence). V shed 2 bases and J 10 bases; nucleotides not matched to a gene: 7. CDR3 residues: CASSYEDRVGSPLHF. The CDR3 region has the DNA TGTGCCAGCAGTTACGAGGACAGGGTAGGATCACCCCTCCACTTT.